The 8 T cell receptor beta chains listed next were all sequenced from one sample in a study of blood T cell repertoires in COVID-19. Sequencing was performed with immunoSEQ multiplex PCR; in TCRdb, only in-frame clones are kept and a portion is missing. The sample consists of hundreds of thousands of clones, roughly nine tenths of them appearing once. The sequenced sample was PBMCs or T cells enriched from blood (not recorded which). These receptors were taken from a woman aged 40 to 50 who had recovered from COVID-19.

This sequence joins TRBV24-1 and TRBJ2-1, with D possibly TRBD1 on 6 matching bases. V was shortened by 5 bases and J by 2 bases, with 9 bases between the two germline ends. Germline CDR1 reads KGHDR; CDR2 reads SFDVKD. The CDR3 consists of 14 residues. This chain's CDR3 is CATSGQGPYNEQFF. The CDR3 coding sequence is TGTGCCACCAGTGGCCAGGGGCCCTACAATGAGCAGTTCTTC.

V is TRBV28 and J is TRBJ1-5, with 9 bases that match TRBD1. Unmatched junction bases numbered 9, after V lost 6 bases and J lost 6 bases. In germline, CDR1 is MDHEN, CDR2 SYDVKM. The CDR3 consists of 15 residues. This CDR3 reads CASRPRDRDLQPQHF. The CDR3 nucleotides read TGTGCCAGCAGGCCCCGGGACAGGGACCTTCAGCCCCAGCATTTT.

The chain employs TRBV19 and TRBJ1-5, with D unclear. V dropped 6 bases and J dropped 0 bases, with 6 bases sitting between them. Germline V lookup: CDR1 LNHDA, CDR2 SQIVND (reference sequence). CDR3 size: 13 residues. CDR3 loop: CASRQYSNQPQHF. DNA for the CDR3: TGTGCCAGTAGGCAGTATAGCAATCAGCCCCAGCATTTT.

The rearrangement joins TRBV24-1 to TRBJ2-2, with TRBD2 as a possible D gene (5 bases). This CDR3 comprises 15 residues. The germline V gene has CDR1 KGHDR and CDR2 SFDVKD. V dropped 3 bases and J dropped 7 bases, with 14 bases sitting between them. The CDR3 sequence is CATSDTGGLNGELFF. For the CDR3, the DNA is TGTGCCACCAGTGATACCGGAGGTCTAAACGGGGAGCTGTTTTTT.

The chain joins TRBV6-4 to TRBJ1-3; the D is unclear. The germline V gene has CDR1 MRHNA and CDR2 SNTAGT. Trimming left V 4 bases short and J 2 bases short, with 21 bases between. The CDR3 runs 18 residues. CDR3 coding DNA: TGTGCCAGCAGTGCCTTTTGTAAACGGAGGGCGCCTGGAAACACCATATATTTT. It codes for CASSAFCKRRAPGNTIYF.

The V and J genes are TRBV30 and TRBJ2-7; the D is unclear. The CDR3 has 12 amino acids. V was trimmed by 4 bases and J by 6 bases, leaving 13 bases between them. Germline V gene lookup returns CDR1 GTSNPN and CDR2 SVGIG (reference sequence). CDR3: CAWTKLSGEQYF. Written as DNA, the CDR3 is TGTGCCTGGACTAAATTGAGTGGCGAGCAGTACTTC.

This chain joins TRBV11-1 and TRBJ2-7; D remains ambiguous. This CDR3 is built from 14 residues. V shed 8 bases and J shed 0 bases, with 14 bases lying between them. Per the germline V gene, CDR1 is SGHAT and CDR2 is FQDESV (reference sequence). The CDR3 DNA reads as TGTGCCAGCGCTGAAACGGAGTCCTCCTACGAGCAGTACTTC. Amino acid sequence: CASAETESSYEQYF. Looking up the rest from reference TRBV11-1 and TRBJ2-7 gives the full variable domain: EAEVAQSPRYKITEKSQAVAFWCDPISGHATLYWYRQILGQGPELLVQFQDESVVDDSQLPKDRFSAERLKGVDSTLKIQPAELGDSAMYLCASAETESSYEQYFGPGTRLTVT.

This chain uses TRBV4-3 with TRBJ2-1; 9 bases are shared with TRBD2. This CDR3 is 18 amino acids long. Trimming removed 0 bases from V and 11 bases from J; junction bases left unmatched: 17. Germline CDR1 reads LGHNA; CDR2 reads YSLEER. Here the CDR3 DNA reads TGCGCCAGCAGCCAAGATATGAGGACTAGCGCGTTTACAATGAAGCAGTTCTTC. This gives the protein CASSQDMRTSAFTMKQFF.